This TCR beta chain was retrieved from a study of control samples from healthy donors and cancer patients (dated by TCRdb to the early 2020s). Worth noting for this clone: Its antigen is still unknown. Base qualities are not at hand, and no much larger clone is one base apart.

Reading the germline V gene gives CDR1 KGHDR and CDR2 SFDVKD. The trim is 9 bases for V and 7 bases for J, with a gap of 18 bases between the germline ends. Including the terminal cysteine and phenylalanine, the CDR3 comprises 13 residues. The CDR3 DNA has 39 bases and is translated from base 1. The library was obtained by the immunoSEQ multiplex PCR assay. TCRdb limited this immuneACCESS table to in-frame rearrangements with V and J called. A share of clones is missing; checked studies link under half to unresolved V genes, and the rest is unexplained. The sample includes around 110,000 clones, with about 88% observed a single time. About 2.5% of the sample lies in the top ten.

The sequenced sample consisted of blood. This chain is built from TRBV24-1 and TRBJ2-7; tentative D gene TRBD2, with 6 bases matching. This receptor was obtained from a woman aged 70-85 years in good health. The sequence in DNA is TGTGCCACCCGACCTGCCAGGGCGGGGGAGCAGTACTTC. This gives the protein CATRPARAGEQYF.